Listed below are T cell receptor beta chains from one sample, sequenced in a study of shared clonotypes between healthy human individuals. Repertoires were generated with immunoSEQ multiplex PCR, while TCRdb's copy carries only in-frame clones and drops some. Among under 850,000 clones listed, almost 95% were seen once. Sequencing used naive CD8+ T cells sorted from blood. The receptors come from a young man in good health. CDR3s include the opening cysteine and the closing phenylalanine or tryptophan. D genes are given only for firm matches. Expanded clones are given a class, and other clones once, few, many or no size at all.

>TRBV4-2|TRBJ2-7|-|-
TGTGCCAGCAGCCAAGAACAGGGATTGAGTCAATACGAGCAGTACTTC
CASSQEQGLSQYEQYF
>TRBV9|TRBJ2-3|-|-
TGTGCCAGCAGCGCTTACGACGGGGGATTATTCACAGATACGCAGTATTTT
CASSAYDGGLFTDTQYF
>TRBV9|TRBJ2-3|-|TRBD2
TGTGCCAGCAGCGCCGGAACCGGGACTAGCGGCACAGATACGCAGTATTTT
CASSAGTGTSGTDTQYF
>TRBV29-1|TRBJ2-7|-|TRBD1
TGCAGCGTGGAGGACAGGGCGTACGAGCAGTACTTC
CSVEDRAYEQYF
>TRBV7-7|TRBJ2-5|-|TRBD1
TGTGCTAGCAGGGATCCCCGGGACAGGGAAGGAGAGACCCAGTACTTC
CASRDPRDREGETQYF
>TRBV7-9|TRBJ2-7|once|-
TGTGCCAGCAGCTTAGATAATACGGTTCTTTACGAGCAGTACTTC
CASSLDNTVLYEQYF
>TRBV7-6|TRBJ2-7|-|TRBD2
TGTGCCAGCAGCTTAGAACTAGCGGGAGCGTACGAGCAGTACTTC
CASSLELAGAYEQYF
>TRBV27|TRBJ2-7|once|-
TGTGCCAGCAGTTTTGCGGGACAGTCCTACGAGCAGTACTTC
CASSFAGQSYEQYF
>TRBV7-6|TRBJ2-3|-|-
TGTGCCAGCAACCTAAGACAGGAAGCACCTGACACAGATACGCAGTATTTT
CASNLRQEAPDTDTQYF
>TRBV5-1|TRBJ2-7|-|-
TGCGCCAGCAGCTTGGTCGGGGTCAACTACGAGCAGTACTTC
CASSLVGVNYEQYF
>TRBV7-9|TRBJ2-7|-|-
TGTGCCAGCAGCTTAAGTCGGGACGGCGCATCCTACGAGCAGTACTTC
CASSLSRDGASYEQYF
>TRBV7-2|TRBJ2-2|-|-
TGTGCCAGTTTTCGGGGCGGGGAGCTGTTTTTT
CASFRGGELFF
>TRBV7-9|TRBJ2-2|-|-
TGTGCCAGCAACCCCCCGGGGGCCGGGGAGCTGTTTTTT
CASNPPGAGELFF
>TRBV7-6|TRBJ2-3|-|TRBD1
TGTGCCAGCAGCAGTCGGGACAGCCTCACAGATACGCAGTATTTT
CASSSRDSLTDTQYF
>TRBV2|TRBJ2-3|-|TRBD1
TGTGCCAGCAGTTTACAGGGGGGTGGCACAGATACGCAGTATTTT
CASSLQGGGTDTQYF
>TRBV7-7|TRBJ2-1|-|-
TGTGCCAGCAGCTTAGAAGAGGGGAGCTCCTACAATGAGCAGTTCTTC
CASSLEEGSSYNEQFF
>TRBV4-3|TRBJ2-1|-|TRBD2
TGCGCCAGCAGCCAAGGACTAGCCACGAACAATGAGCAGTTCTTC
CASSQGLATNNEQFF
>TRBV27|TRBJ2-1|-|-
TGTGCCAGCAGTTATGGGGGGAATGAGCAGTTCTTC
CASSYGGNEQFF
>TRBV18|TRBJ2-2|-|-
TGTGCCAGCTCACCAGGGCTCTCCGCCGGGGAGCTGTTTTTT
CASSPGLSAGELFF
>TRBV4-2|TRBJ2-1|-|TRBD2
TGTGCCAGCAGCCAAGATACTACCGGACTAGCTGGGGAGGGGGGCAATGAGCAGTTCTTC
CASSQDTTGLAGEGGNEQFF
>TRBV2|TRBJ2-7|-|-
TGTGCCAGCAGTCAGAAGGAGTGGGGGAGCGACGAGCAGTACTTC
CASSQKEWGSDEQYF
>TRBV27|TRBJ2-2|once|-
TGTGCCAGCAGTTTGACCGGGGAGCTGTTTTTT
CASSLTGELFF
>TRBV10-3|TRBJ1-1|-|-
TGTGCCATCAGTGAGATTGGGGGGACTGAAGCTTTCTTT
CAISEIGGTEAFF
>TRBV2|TRBJ2-2|-|-
TGTGCCAGCAGTGATTTCGGGGTAACCGGGGAGCTGTTTTTT
CASSDFGVTGELFF
>TRBV7-9|TRBJ1-4|few|-
TGTGCCAGCAGCTTTGGTGAAAAACTGTTTTTT
CASSFGEKLFF
>TRBV7-7|TRBJ2-7|-|TRBD2
TGTGCCAGCAGCTTAGGTAGCGGGGTCTCCTACGAGCAGTACTTC
CASSLGSGVSYEQYF
>TRBV27|TRBJ2-1|-|TRBD2
TGTGCCAGCAGTGCCGCTAGCGGTCCCTCCTACAATGAGCAGTTCTTC
CASSAASGPSYNEQFF
>TRBV9|TRBJ2-2|-|-
TGTGCCAGCAGCGTAGCCGGGGGCAGGGGACTTAACACCGGGGAGCTGTTTTTT
CASSVAGGRGLNTGELFF
>TRBV15|TRBJ1-4|-|-
TGTGCCACCAGCAGAGAAAATGAAAAACTGTTTTTT
CATSRENEKLFF
>TRBV28|TRBJ1-2|-|-
TGTGCCAGCAGTTCTATTAGACACCGCTATGGCTACACCTTC
CASSSIRHRYGYTF
>TRBV27|TRBJ2-7|-|-
TGTGCTACCGGCAGCCCCATCTACGAGCAGTACTTC
CATGSPIYEQYF
>TRBV15|TRBJ2-3|once|TRBD2
TGTGCCACCAGCAGAGATATCCCTCTAGCGGGAAGCACAGATACGCAGTATTTT
CATSRDIPLAGSTDTQYF
>TRBV5-6|TRBJ2-7|-|TRBD2
TGTGCCAGCAGCCCGCCAGCGGGGCCCTCCCACTACGAGCAGTACTTC
CASSPPAGPSHYEQYF
>TRBV5-1|TRBJ2-3|-|TRBD2
TGCGCCAGCAGCTTAAGACCTACCCAGCGGGAGATAAGAGGGCAGTATTTT
CASSLRPTQREIRGQYF
>TRBV28|TRBJ2-2|-|-
TGTGCCAGCAGGGGGTTATTCCCCGCGAACACCGGGGAGCTGTTTTTT
CASRGLFPANTGELFF
>TRBV29-1|TRBJ2-7|-|-
TGCAGCGTTGAAGTGGCAGGGGCTTACGAGCAGTACTTC
CSVEVAGAYEQYF
>TRBV7-9|TRBJ2-3|-|-
TGTGCCAGCAGCTTAGAAGCCGGTGGTGCAGATACGCAGTATTTT
CASSLEAGGADTQYF
>TRBV10-3|TRBJ2-1|-|-
TGTGCCATCAGTGAGTTTGGAGGGGACCGCAATGAGCAGTTCTTC
CAISEFGGDRNEQFF
>TRBV4-3|TRBJ1-1|-|-
TGCGCCAGCAGCCAACTGCGGGGGTCGAACACTGAAGCTTTCTTT
CASSQLRGSNTEAFF
>TRBV29-1|TRBJ2-1|-|TRBD2
TGCAGCGTTGAAGACCCCCGGGGGGTATTTGAGCAGTTCTTC
CSVEDPRGVFEQFF
>TRBV7-9|TRBJ1-4|once|-
TGTGCCAGCAGCTTCCTCGGGGAGAATGAAAAACTGTTTTTT
CASSFLGENEKLFF
>TRBV7-6|TRBJ2-2|-|TRBD2
TGTGCCAGCAGCTTAGGAAGCGCGGGAGGGCCGAACACCGGGGAGCTGTTTTTT
CASSLGSAGGPNTGELFF
>TRBV7-9|TRBJ2-1|-|-
TGTGCCAGCAGCTCCAGCAATTATGGGACCGTATCTTACAATGAGCAGTTCTTC
CASSSSNYGTVSYNEQFF
>TRBV7-9|TRBJ2-7|-|-
TGTGCCAGCAGCTTCGTCTCCGGGAGCGACGAGCAGTACTTC
CASSFVSGSDEQYF
>TRBV7-9|TRBJ2-1|-|-
TGTGCCAGCAGCTTAGCGATGGGGGTGCAGTTCTTC
CASSLAMGVQFF
>TRBV27|TRBJ2-3|-|-
TGTGCCAGCAGCTCTTTACGAGGTGGGGGCACAGATACGCAGTATTTT
CASSSLRGGGTDTQYF
>TRBV28|TRBJ1-5|-|TRBD1
TGTGCCAGCAGTTTAAGACAGGGTCTTCAGCCCCAGCATTTT
CASSLRQGLQPQHF
>TRBV6-5|TRBJ1-4|-|-
TGTGCCAGCAGTTACTGGGACGGGGATGAAAAACTGTTTTTT
CASSYWDGDEKLFF
>TRBV4-1|TRBJ2-1|-|TRBD2
TGCGCCAGCAGCCATCCCGGAACTCTAGCGGATCTCAATGAGCAGTTCTTC
CASSHPGTLADLNEQFF
>TRBV5-5|TRBJ2-1|once|TRBD2
TGTGCCAGCAGCTTTCTAGCGGGAGCATATGAGCAGTTCTTC
CASSFLAGAYEQFF
>TRBV7-2|TRBJ1-2|-|TRBD1
TGTGCCAGCAGCGAAGGACAGGGGGCAGTCTATGGCTACACCTTC
CASSEGQGAVYGYTF
>TRBV7-2|TRBJ2-7|once|-
TGTGCCAGCAGCTCACAGCGGTCCTACGAGCAGTACTTC
CASSSQRSYEQYF
>TRBV2|TRBJ2-3|-|-
TGTGCCAGCAGTGAAGACGGGGTAGATACGCAGTATTTT
CASSEDGVDTQYF
>TRBV27|TRBJ2-7|-|-
TGTGCCAGCAGTTTATCCAGTACTTCCTACGAGCAGTACTTC
CASSLSSTSYEQYF
>TRBV7-9|TRBJ1-2|-|-
TGTGCCAGCAGCCATTATGACCAGAAACAGGAGGTCTATGGCTACACCTTC
CASSHYDQKQEVYGYTF